This TCR beta chain came from a study of cytomegalovirus exposure and HLA in healthy donors. As regards this clone: Its antigen is not known.

Assay used: immunoSEQ multiplex PCR; TCRdb lists only in-frame clones, some missing. Of roughly 50,000 clones in the sample, about 93% were seen once. Overall study findings and caveats: There were fewer than 200 TCR beta chains listed as cytomegalovirus-associated.

V was clipped by 7 bases and J by 3 bases, with 16 bases between them. Germline CDR1 is WSHSY and CDR2 is SAAADI. CDR3 size: 14 residues. The sequence was collected from a man aged 18 to 30 in good health and CMV-seronegative. Sequencing used PBMCs. V gene TRBV10-2 combines with J gene TRBJ2-7; TRBD1 is a possible D gene (5 bases). CDR3 coding DNA: TGCGCCAGCAACCAGGGCGGCGGCTTCTACGAGCAGTACTTC. Residues: CASNQGGGFYEQYF.